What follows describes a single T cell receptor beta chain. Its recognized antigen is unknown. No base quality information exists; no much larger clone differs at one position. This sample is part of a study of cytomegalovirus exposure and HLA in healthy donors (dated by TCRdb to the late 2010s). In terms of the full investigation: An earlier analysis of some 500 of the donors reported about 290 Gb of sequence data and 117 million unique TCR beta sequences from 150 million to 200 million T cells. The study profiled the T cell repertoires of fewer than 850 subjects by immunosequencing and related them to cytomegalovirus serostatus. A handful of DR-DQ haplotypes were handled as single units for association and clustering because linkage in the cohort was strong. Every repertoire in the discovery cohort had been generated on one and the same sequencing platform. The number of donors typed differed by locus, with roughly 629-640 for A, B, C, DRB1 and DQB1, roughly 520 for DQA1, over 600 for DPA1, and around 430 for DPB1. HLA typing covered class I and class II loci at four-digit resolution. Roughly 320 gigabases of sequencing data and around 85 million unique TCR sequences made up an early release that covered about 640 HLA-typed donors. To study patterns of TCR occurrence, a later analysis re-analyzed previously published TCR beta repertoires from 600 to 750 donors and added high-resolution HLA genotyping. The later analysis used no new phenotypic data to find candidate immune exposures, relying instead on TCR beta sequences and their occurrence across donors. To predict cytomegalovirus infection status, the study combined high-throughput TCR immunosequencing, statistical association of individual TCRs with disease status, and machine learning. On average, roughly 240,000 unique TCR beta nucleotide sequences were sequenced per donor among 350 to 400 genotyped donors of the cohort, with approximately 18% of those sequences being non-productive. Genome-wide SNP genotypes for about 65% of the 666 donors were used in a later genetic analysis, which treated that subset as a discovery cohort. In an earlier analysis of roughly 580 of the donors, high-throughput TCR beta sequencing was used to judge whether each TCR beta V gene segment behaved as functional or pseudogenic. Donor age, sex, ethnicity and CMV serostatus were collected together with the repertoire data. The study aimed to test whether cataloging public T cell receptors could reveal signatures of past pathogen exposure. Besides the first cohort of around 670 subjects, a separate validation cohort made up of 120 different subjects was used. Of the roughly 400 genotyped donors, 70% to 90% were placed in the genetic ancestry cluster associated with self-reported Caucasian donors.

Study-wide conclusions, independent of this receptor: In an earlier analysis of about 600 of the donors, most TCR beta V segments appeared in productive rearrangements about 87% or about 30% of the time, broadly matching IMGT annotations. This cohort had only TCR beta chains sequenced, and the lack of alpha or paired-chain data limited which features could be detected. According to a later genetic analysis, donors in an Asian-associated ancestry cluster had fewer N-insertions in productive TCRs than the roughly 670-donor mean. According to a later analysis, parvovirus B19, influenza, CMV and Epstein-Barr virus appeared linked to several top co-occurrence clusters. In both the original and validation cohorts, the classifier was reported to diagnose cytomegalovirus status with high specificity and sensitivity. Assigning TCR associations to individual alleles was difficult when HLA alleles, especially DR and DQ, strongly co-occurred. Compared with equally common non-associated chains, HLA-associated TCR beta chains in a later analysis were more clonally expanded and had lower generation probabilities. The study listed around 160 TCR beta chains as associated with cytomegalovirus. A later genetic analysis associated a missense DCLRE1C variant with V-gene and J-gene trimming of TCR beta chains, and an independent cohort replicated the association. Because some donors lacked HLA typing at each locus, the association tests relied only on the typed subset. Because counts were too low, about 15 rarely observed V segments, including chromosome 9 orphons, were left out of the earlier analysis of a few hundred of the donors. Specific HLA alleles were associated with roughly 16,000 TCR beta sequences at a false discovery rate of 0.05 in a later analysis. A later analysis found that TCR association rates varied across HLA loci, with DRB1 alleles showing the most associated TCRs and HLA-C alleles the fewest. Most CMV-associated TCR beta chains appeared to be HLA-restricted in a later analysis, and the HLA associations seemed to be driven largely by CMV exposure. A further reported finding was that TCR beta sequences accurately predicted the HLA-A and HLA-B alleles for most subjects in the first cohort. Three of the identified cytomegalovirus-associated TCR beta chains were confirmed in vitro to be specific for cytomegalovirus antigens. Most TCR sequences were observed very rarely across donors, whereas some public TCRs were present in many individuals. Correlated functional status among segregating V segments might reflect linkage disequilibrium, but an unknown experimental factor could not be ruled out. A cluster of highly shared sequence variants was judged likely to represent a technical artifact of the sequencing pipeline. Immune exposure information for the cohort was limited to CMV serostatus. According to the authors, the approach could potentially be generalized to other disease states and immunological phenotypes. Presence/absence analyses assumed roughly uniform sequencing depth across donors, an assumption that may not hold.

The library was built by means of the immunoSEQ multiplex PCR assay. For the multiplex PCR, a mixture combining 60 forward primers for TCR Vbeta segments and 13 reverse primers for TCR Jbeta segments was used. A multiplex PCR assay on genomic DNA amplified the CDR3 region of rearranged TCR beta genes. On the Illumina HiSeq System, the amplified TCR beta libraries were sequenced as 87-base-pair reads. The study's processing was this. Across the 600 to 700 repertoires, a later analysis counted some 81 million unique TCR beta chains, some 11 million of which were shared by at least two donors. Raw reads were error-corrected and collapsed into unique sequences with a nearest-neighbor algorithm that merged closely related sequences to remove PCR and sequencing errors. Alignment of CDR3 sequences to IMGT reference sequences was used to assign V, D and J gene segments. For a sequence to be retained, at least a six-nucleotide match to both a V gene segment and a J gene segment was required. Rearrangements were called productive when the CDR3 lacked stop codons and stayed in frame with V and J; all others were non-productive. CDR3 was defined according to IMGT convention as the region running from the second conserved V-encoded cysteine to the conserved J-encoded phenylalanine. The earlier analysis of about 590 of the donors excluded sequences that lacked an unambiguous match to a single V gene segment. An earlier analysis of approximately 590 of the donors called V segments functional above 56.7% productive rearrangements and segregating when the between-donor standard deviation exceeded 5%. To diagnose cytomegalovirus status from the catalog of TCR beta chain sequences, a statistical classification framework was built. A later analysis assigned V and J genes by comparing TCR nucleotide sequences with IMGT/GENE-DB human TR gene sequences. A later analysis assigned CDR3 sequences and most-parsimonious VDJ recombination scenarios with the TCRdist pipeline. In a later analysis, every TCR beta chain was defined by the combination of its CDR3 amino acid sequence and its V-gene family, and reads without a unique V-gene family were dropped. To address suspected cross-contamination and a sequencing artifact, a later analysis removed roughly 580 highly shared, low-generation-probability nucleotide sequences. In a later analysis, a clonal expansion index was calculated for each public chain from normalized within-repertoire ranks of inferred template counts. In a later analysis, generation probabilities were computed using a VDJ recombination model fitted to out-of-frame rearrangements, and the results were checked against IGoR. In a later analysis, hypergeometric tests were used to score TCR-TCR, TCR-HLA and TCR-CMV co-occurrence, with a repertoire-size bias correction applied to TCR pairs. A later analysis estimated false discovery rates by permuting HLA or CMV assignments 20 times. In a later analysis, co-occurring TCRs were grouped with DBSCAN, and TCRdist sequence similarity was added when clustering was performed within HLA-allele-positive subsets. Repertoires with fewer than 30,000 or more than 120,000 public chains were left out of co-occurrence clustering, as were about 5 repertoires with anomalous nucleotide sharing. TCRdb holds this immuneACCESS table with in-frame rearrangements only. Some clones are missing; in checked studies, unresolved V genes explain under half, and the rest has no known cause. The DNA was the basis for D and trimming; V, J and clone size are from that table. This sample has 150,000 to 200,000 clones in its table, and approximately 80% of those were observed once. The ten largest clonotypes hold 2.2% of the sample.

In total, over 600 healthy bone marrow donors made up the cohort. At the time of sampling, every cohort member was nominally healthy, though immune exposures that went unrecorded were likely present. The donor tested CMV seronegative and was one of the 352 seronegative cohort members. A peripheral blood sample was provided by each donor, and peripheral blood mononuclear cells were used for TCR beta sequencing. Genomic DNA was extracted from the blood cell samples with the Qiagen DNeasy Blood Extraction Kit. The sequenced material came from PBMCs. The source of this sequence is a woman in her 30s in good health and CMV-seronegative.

The sequence in DNA is TGTGCCAGCAGCTTATCCTCGAGTCAGCCCCAGCATTTT. Its translation is CASSLSSSQPQHF. The receptor chain draws on TRBV7-6 and TRBJ1-5; no D gene call is confident. The V and J ends are trimmed by 2 bases and 6 bases, leaving 8 bases between them. Spanning cysteine to phenylalanine, the CDR3 consists of 13 amino acids. Only CDR3 DNA remains: 39 bases, in frame from the first base. As encoded in the germline V gene, CDR1 is SGHVS while CDR2 is FNYEAQ.